This T cell receptor (beta chain) emerged from a study of T cells in Graves' hyperthyroidism and ophthalmopathy. Study results and caveats: Ophthalmopathy, as predicted by the model, came a median roughly 6.5 months after the prediction. Classification by a 13 V-J model distinguished ophthalmopathy from stable hyperthyroidism.

Amplified TCR beta CDR3 regions derived from RNA transcripts. The HTBI primer set served for first-round RT-PCR of the TCR CDR3. TCRdb used MiXCR to reprocess the multiplex PCR reads, holding one entry per CDR3 protein. The data contain 450,000 to 500,000 distinct CDR3 sequences, roughly 22% of them singletons. CDR3 length: 13 residues. V lost 6 bases and J lost 6, with 15 bases in between. This clonotype was found many times. The antigen is undetermined. The origin of this receptor is a woman aged 70-85 years with Graves' ophthalmopathy. Sequenced sample: blood. The V gene is TRBV12-3 or TRBV12-4, the J gene TRBJ2-7, with D uncertain. The CDR3 sequence: CASSPRTWTEQYF. Written as DNA, the CDR3 is TGTGCCAGCAGCCCCCGGACCTGGACCGAGCAGTACTTC.